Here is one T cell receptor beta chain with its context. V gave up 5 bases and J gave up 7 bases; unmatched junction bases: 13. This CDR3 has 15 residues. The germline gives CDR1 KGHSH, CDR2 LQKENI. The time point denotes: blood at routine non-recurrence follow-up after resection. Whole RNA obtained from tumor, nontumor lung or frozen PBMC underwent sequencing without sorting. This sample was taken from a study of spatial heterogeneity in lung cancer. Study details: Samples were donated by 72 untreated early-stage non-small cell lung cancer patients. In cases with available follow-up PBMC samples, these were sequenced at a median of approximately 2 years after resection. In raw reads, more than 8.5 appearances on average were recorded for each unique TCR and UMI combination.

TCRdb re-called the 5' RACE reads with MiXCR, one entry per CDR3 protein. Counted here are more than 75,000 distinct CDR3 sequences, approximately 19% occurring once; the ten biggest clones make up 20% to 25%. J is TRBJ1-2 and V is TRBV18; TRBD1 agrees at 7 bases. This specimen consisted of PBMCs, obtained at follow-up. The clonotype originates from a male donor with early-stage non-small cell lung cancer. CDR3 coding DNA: TGTGCCAGCTCATCAAGTCAGAGACAGGGCGGTGGCTACACCTTC. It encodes CASSSSQRQGGGYTF. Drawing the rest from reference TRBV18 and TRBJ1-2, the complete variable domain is NAGVMQNPRHLVRRRGQEARLRCSPMKGHSHVYWYRQLPEEGLKFMVYLQKENIIDESGMPKERFSAEFPKEGPSILRIQQVVRGDSAAYFCASSSSQRQGGGYTFGSGTRLTVV.